One and the same sample provided the 17 T cell receptor beta chains below, sequenced in a study of monozygotic twins with inflammatory bowel disease. No DNA is given; TCRdb re-called the 5' RACE reads and lists each CDR3 protein once. The listing records around 210,000 distinct CDR3 sequences. The sequencing input was blood. All receptors come from a human donor with ulcerative colitis or Crohn's disease, or a healthy co-twin of an affected twin (not recorded which).

J is TRBJ2-5 and V is TRBV2. CDR1 SNHLY and CDR2 FYNNEI come from the germline V gene. The CDR3 has 13 residues. The CDR3 spells CASSEQVQGTQYF.

This sequence joins TRBV20-1 and TRBJ1-2. CDR1 is DFQATT, CDR2 SNEGSKA, per germline (reference sequence). This CDR3 has 14 residues. CDR3 residues: CSAWRGGIDYGYTF.

CDR3 region: CASNPPGANVLTF. The chain employs TRBV6-5 and TRBJ2-6. Germline V gene lookup returns CDR1 MNHEY and CDR2 SVGAGI. The CDR3 covers 13 residues.

The genes are TRBV19 and TRBJ2-1; the TCRdb call, TRBD2, lacks DNA for checking. CDR3 length equals 14 residues. Germline loops: CDR1 LNHDA, CDR2 SQIVND (reference sequence). The CDR3 is CASSIVRGHNEQFF.

The chain has TRBV20-1 and TRBJ2-3. The CDR3 totals 12 residues. Germline V CDR1 and CDR2: DFQATT, SNEGSKA (reference sequence). The CDR3: CSANKVEDTQYF.

This chain links TRBV6-1 with TRBJ1-2; TCRdb returns TRBD1, unconfirmable since there is no DNA. Germline lookup yields CDR1 MNHNS and CDR2 SASEGT. The CDR3 extends over 14 amino acids. The CDR3 protein is CASSPNTGIYGYTF.

This chain connects TRBV5-1 to TRBJ1-5; without DNA, the TCRdb call of TRBD1 cannot be checked. The germline gives CDR1 SGHRS, CDR2 YFSETQ. CDR3 length: 16 residues. CDR3 protein: CASSLGGQGSNQPQHF. The full variable domain, its missing parts supplied by reference TRBV5-1 and TRBJ1-5, is KAGVTQTPRYLIKTRGQQVTLSCSPISGHRSVSWYQQTPGQGLQFLFEYFSETQRNKGNFPGRFSGRQFSNSRSEMNVSTLELGDSALYLCASSLGGQGSNQPQHFGDGTRLSIL.

This chain joins TRBV6-5 and TRBJ1-6; TCRdb designates TRBD1, a call that cannot be tested without DNA. Germline values: CDR1 MNHEY, CDR2 SVGAGI. The CDR3 is made up of 17 amino acids. This CDR3 is CASSRTETGLGNSPLHF.

This chain links TRBV7-3 with TRBJ1-6. The CDR3 loop spans 13 amino acids. Germline V CDR1 and CDR2: SGHTA, FQGTGA. The CDR3 sequence is CASSLTPESPLHF.

This sequence joins TRBV3-1 and TRBJ2-7; there is no DNA to check the TCRdb D call of TRBD2. This CDR3 region has 12 residues. Germline V gene sequence: CDR1 LGHDT, CDR2 YNNKEL (reference sequence). The CDR3 loop is CASSQVAAVQYF.

The gene calls are TRBV4-1 and TRBJ2-1. In germline, CDR1 is MGHRA, CDR2 YSYEKL. The CDR3 runs 13 residues. CDR3 loop: CASSPSGEHEQFF.

The CDR3 reads CASSFVNTEAFF. The chain links TRBV28 to TRBJ1-1. Germline V gene lookup returns CDR1 MDHEN and CDR2 SYDVKM. This CDR3 region has 12 residues.

The chain carries TRBV4-1 and TRBJ1-4. The CDR3 has 14 amino acids. Germline lookup yields CDR1 MGHRA and CDR2 YSYEKL. CDR3 sequence: CASSQVDLPEKLFF.

The chain links TRBV7-2 to TRBJ2-2; there is no DNA to check the TCRdb D call of TRBD1. This CDR3 spans 14 amino acids. The germline CDR1 and CDR2 sequences are SGHTA and FQGNSA. The CDR3 spells CASVWDRGAGELFF.

The chain couples TRBV25-1 to TRBJ1-1. Germline CDR1 MGHDK, CDR2 SYGVNS. This CDR3 has 13 residues. The CDR3: CASSGLGSTEAFF.

The chain uses TRBV6-2 or TRBV6-3 and TRBJ1-5. The CDR3 spans 12 residues. In germline, CDR1 is MNHEY, CDR2 SVGEGT. CDR3 sequence: CASNPPRQPQHF.

This chain connects TRBV7-3 to TRBJ2-1; there is no DNA to check the TCRdb D call of TRBD2. The length of the CDR3 is 15 residues. The germline CDR1 and CDR2 sequences are SGHTA and FQGTGA. The CDR3: CASSFGIASTEGQFF.